A single sample is the source of the 29 T cell receptor beta chains below, sequenced in a study of blood T cell repertoires in COVID-19. Assay used: immunoSEQ multiplex PCR; TCRdb lists only in-frame clones, some missing. This table holds 200,000 to 250,000 clones, roughly 82% found once. Sequenced material: peripheral blood. These receptors were collected from a woman older than 75 with COVID-19, enrolled during active disease.

This chain connects TRBV28 to TRBJ1-2, with D possibly TRBD1 on 6 matching bases. Per the germline V gene, CDR1 is MDHEN and CDR2 is SYDVKM. Deletions cut 11 bases from V and 0 bases from J, with 10 bases between. The CDR3 covers 12 residues. The CDR3 protein is CAGGATNYGYTF. The CDR3 DNA reads TGTGCCGGGGGGGCTACTAACTATGGCTACACCTTC.

This clone was observed once. This chain joins TRBV6-4 and TRBJ2-5, with D maybe TRBD1 (6 bases). Germline lookup yields CDR1 MRHNA and CDR2 SNTAGT. Trimming removed 3 bases at V and 4 bases at J, with 9 bases between. This CDR3 is built from 13 residues. The CDR3 DNA sequence: TGTGCCAGCAGTGAACAAGGGGGAGAGACCCAGTACTTC. Protein sequence: CASSEQGGETQYF.

CDR3 in DNA: TGTGCCAGCAGTTACCCCGGAGGGGCGGATGAAAAACTGTTTTTT. This codes for CASSYPGGADEKLFF. This chain links TRBV6-6 with TRBJ1-4, with D possibly being TRBD1 (5 bases). The CDR3 covers 15 residues. CDR1 is MNHNY and CDR2 is SVGAGI in the germline V gene (reference sequence). V was cut by 2 bases and J by 6 bases, with 13 bases left in between.

J is TRBJ2-4 and V is TRBV5-4; D uncertain. Looked up from germline, CDR1 is SGHNT and CDR2 is YYREEE (reference sequence). This CDR3 region has 13 residues. The V gene lost 0 bases and the J gene lost 8 bases, with 9 bases spanning the gap. The CDR3 is CASSLGASDIQYF. DNA for the CDR3: TGTGCCAGCAGCTTGGGGGCTTCGGACATTCAGTACTTC. Full variable domain (outside the CDR3, taken from reference TRBV5-4 and TRBJ2-4): ETGVTQSPTHLIKTRGQQVTLRCSSQSGHNTVSWYQQALGQGPQFIFQYYREEENGRGNFPPRFSGLQFPNYSSELNVNALELDDSALYLCASSLGASDIQYFGAGTRLSVL.

The V and J genes are TRBV6-2 or TRBV6-3 and TRBJ1-5; no clear D. The germline V and J ends were trimmed by 3 bases and 9 bases, with 15 bases remaining between them. Germline V gene sequence: CDR1 MNHEY, CDR2 SVGEGT. The CDR3 spans 14 residues. CDR3 in DNA: TGTGCCAGCAGTTATCCCACTCAGCCGGGGCCCCAGCATTTT. It translates to CASSYPTQPGPQHF.

The J gene is TRBJ1-1, the V gene TRBV3-1 (or the pseudogene TRBV3-2); D unresolved. The germline V and J ends were trimmed by 1 base and 4 bases, with 13 bases remaining between them. Germline V lookup: CDR1 LGHDT, CDR2 YNNKEL (reference sequence). The CDR3 runs to 15 residues. CDR3 bases: TGTGCCAGCAGCCAAGTGTTTGCCGCGGGCACTGAAGCTTTCTTT. Translated: CASSQVFAAGTEAFF.

This clone was picked up a small number of times. V usage is TRBV5-1 and J usage is TRBJ1-2, with D perhaps TRBD1 (5 bases). Between the trimmed V and J ends, which lost 0 bases and 8 bases, there was a span of 11 bases. The CDR3 has 13 residues. Germline V gene sequence: CDR1 SGHRS, CDR2 YFSETQ. In DNA form, the CDR3 reads TGCGCCAGCAGCTTGGCAGGGATGGGCGGCTACACCTTC. It is translated as CASSLAGMGGYTF. Based on the CDR3 plus reference TRBV5-1 and TRBJ1-2, the full variable domain is KAGVTQTPRYLIKTRGQQVTLSCSPISGHRSVSWYQQTPGQGLQFLFEYFSETQRNKGNFPGRFSGRQFSNSRSEMNVSTLELGDSALYLCASSLAGMGGYTFGSGTRLTVV.

The chain has TRBV5-1 and TRBJ1-1; D is unclear. This CDR3 is 14 amino acids long. Trimming took 3 bases from V and 1 from J, leaving 10 bases between them. CDR1 and CDR2 (germline): SGHRS, YFSETQ. This CDR3 reads CASSSSTWNTEAFF. The CDR3 DNA sequence: TGCGCCAGCAGCTCCTCAACTTGGAACACTGAAGCTTTCTTT.

The CDR3 sequence is CASSLMTSGGRREQFF. The CDR3 nucleotides are TGTGCCAGCAGCTTGATGACTAGCGGGGGGCGGAGGGAGCAGTTCTTC. The chain couples TRBV7-2 to TRBJ2-1, with TRBD2 identical over 13 bases. V lost 3 bases to trimming and J lost 10 bases; unmatched junction nucleotides: 9. Germline V gives CDR1 SGHTA, CDR2 FQGNSA. The CDR3 totals 16 residues.

The chain employs TRBV9 and TRBJ2-7, with a weak D call TRBD1 (6 bases). The CDR3 covers 15 residues. The V end lost 2 bases, the J end lost 6 bases, and 18 bases lay between the germline ends. Germline V CDR1 and CDR2: SGDLS, YYNGEE. The CDR3 nucleotides read TGTGCCAGCAGCGTTCAGACAGGAGTCCTTGGCGAGCAGTACTTC. Its translation is CASSVQTGVLGEQYF.

V usage is TRBV10-3 and J usage is TRBJ1-3; a weak D match, TRBD1 (5 bases). The germline CDR1 and CDR2 sequences are ENHRY and SYGVKD. The CDR3 consists of 15 residues. Trimming stripped 4 bases from V and 3 bases from J, with 13 bases between. The CDR3 DNA sequence: TGTGCCATCAGTGGAAACGGGGGAGATGGAAACACCATATATTTT. Its translation is CAISGNGGDGNTIYF.

This clone turned up a few times. The same CDR3 can be traced to other DNA sequences in this sample. The chain links TRBV7-2 to TRBJ1-5; 10 positions agree with TRBD1. The V segment lost 4 bases and the J segment 8 bases; nucleotides outside the gene matches: 11. CDR1 SGHTA and CDR2 FQGNSA come from the germline V gene. The CDR3 loop spans 16 amino acids. CDR3: CASSSSGQGVSEPQHF. DNA for the CDR3: TGTGCCAGCAGCTCAAGCGGACAGGGGGTCAGTGAGCCCCAGCATTTT.

V is TRBV6-5 and J is TRBJ2-3, with D perhaps matching TRBD1 (5 bases). CDR1 and CDR2 from the germline V gene are MNHEY and SVGAGI. The CDR3 has 11 amino acids. V lost 11 bases, J lost 8 bases, and 14 bases lay in between. CDR3 bases: TGTGCCGGGTTTGGGGCTCTTACGCAGTATTTT. Amino acids: CAGFGALTQYF.

The rearrangement joins TRBV7-2 to TRBJ2-7; a weak D match, TRBD2 (5 bases). With 5 bases removed from V and 7 bases from J, the gap between germline ends came to 15 bases. Germline-derived CDR1 and CDR2 are SGHTA and FQGNSA. The CDR3 covers 13 residues. The CDR3: CASSAPSSWEQYV. The CDR3 bases are TGTGCCAGCAGCGCCCCTAGCTCTTGGGAGCAGTACGTC.

The CDR3 DNA sequence: TGTGCCAGCAGCGGCCGTGGTGGGGACTTAACCACAGATACGCAGTATTTT. This gives the protein CASSGRGGDLTTDTQYF. V gene TRBV11-3 combines with J gene TRBJ2-3; maybe TRBD2 (6 bases). CDR3 length: 17 residues. The germline V and J ends were trimmed by 5 bases and 2 bases, with 20 bases remaining between them. Germline loops: CDR1 SGHNT, CDR2 YENEEA.

V gene TRBV4-3 combines with J gene TRBJ1-2; D might be TRBD1 (6 bases). Germline V gene lookup returns CDR1 LGHNA and CDR2 YSLEER. V dropped 4 bases and J dropped 4 bases, with 10 bases sitting between them. The CDR3 contains 13 residues. The CDR3, as DNA: TGCGCCAGCAGCCCCCCAGGGGCCTATGGCTACACCTTC. Protein product: CASSPPGAYGYTF.

The chain is built from TRBV21-1 and TRBJ2-5; TRBD1, as called in the table, went unchecked against the DNA. TRBV21-1 is designated a pseudogene. The CDR3 is 14 amino acids. The CDR3 sequence is CASRGTGEGETQYF. CDR3 DNA: TGTGCCAGCCGAGGGACAGGGGAGGGGGAGACCCAGTACTTC.

V is TRBV6-4 and J is TRBJ1-2; 8 bases fit TRBD1. Germline CDR1 and CDR2: MRHNA and SNTAGT. V was pared by 3 bases and J by 4 bases, with 10 bases of the junction left unmatched. The CDR3 is made up of 16 amino acids. CDR3 bases: TGTGCCAGCAGTGATAGGACAGGGCTTAACCTCTATGGCTACACCTTC. This gives the protein CASSDRTGLNLYGYTF.

V and J are TRBV23-1 and TRBJ2-2; D perhaps matches TRBD1 (5 bases). TRBV23-1 is annotated as an ORF whose role is uncertain. The V and J ends lost 4 bases and 3 bases respectively, with 18 bases between them. CDR3 length equals 17 residues. The CDR3 here is CASSRHRSCAYTGELFF. In DNA form, the CDR3 reads TGCGCCAGCAGTCGTCACAGGTCTTGTGCCTACACCGGGGAGCTGTTTTTT.

The chain uses TRBV19 and TRBJ1-2, with no clear D. V lost 7 bases and J 4 bases, leaving 7 bases between the germline ends. The germline CDR1 and CDR2 sequences are LNHDA and SQIVND (reference sequence). This CDR3 has 11 amino acids. This chain's CDR3 is CASTSGYGYTF. The CDR3 bases are TGTGCCAGTACCTCGGGCTATGGCTACACCTTC.

The V and J genes are TRBV10-3 and TRBJ2-3, with 7 bases lining up with TRBD2. The CDR3 has 14 amino acids. After removal of 10 bases from V and 3 bases from J, the junction contained 10 bases not matched to a gene. Germline V gives CDR1 ENHRY, CDR2 SYGVKD. The CDR3 nucleotides are TGTGCCACCAAAATCGGGGGGATAACAGATACGCAGTATTTT. Its protein is CATKIGGITDTQYF.

The V call is TRBV9, the J call TRBJ1-1, with a possible D match to TRBD1 (6 bases). Trimming removed 0 bases from V and 1 base from J, with 13 bases in between. The CDR3 is made up of 16 amino acids. Germline V lookup: CDR1 SGDLS, CDR2 YYNGEE. The CDR3 DNA is TGTGCCAGCAGCGTAGGGCGGGGGCGTGCGAACACTGAAGCTTTCTTT. As protein: CASSVGRGRANTEAFF.

The chain uses TRBV5-1 and TRBJ1-1; D possibly corresponds to TRBD1 (5 bases). CDR3 size: 13 residues. The V gene's germline CDR1 is SGHRS and CDR2 YFSETQ. The germline V and J ends were trimmed by 5 bases and 4 bases, with 12 bases remaining between them. The CDR3 DNA reads TGCGCCAGCAGGAACAGCGGGGGCACTGAAGCTTTCTTT. Its protein product is CASRNSGGTEAFF.

The genes are TRBV24-1 and TRBJ1-2, with 7 bases lining up with TRBD1. CDR3 size: 14 residues. Germline V gene data show CDR1 as KGHDR and CDR2 as SFDVKD. With 3 bases clipped from V and 4 bases from J, the junction kept 4 bases outside the gene matches. DNA for the CDR3: TGTGCCACCAGTGATCTTGGGACAGCCTATGGCTACACCTTC. This codes for CATSDLGTAYGYTF.

The J gene is TRBJ1-2, the V gene TRBV10-2; a weak D match, TRBD1 (6 bases). Trimming shortened V by 7 bases and J by 0 bases, and 9 bases separated the two germline ends. Germline V gives CDR1 WSHSY, CDR2 SAAADI. The CDR3 covers 13 residues. CDR3 amino acids: CASTRGANYGYTF. The CDR3 coding sequence is TGCGCCAGCACCAGGGGAGCTAACTATGGCTACACCTTC.

The V and J genes are TRBV28 and TRBJ2-3; tentatively, D is TRBD1 (5 bases). Germline CDR1 is MDHEN and CDR2 is SYDVKM. Deletions cut 2 bases from V and 1 base from J, with 16 bases between. This CDR3 contains 17 residues. DNA for the CDR3: TGTGCCAGCAGTTTACAGGGTCAACTACGGCGCACAGATACGCAGTATTTT. Protein sequence: CASSLQGQLRRTDTQYF.

This sequence joins TRBV5-1 and TRBJ2-1; possibly TRBD2 for D (7 bases). The V gene lost 0 bases and the J gene lost 5 bases, with 15 bases spanning the gap. Germline V gene lookup returns CDR1 SGHRS and CDR2 YFSETQ. The CDR3 loop spans 16 amino acids. The CDR3 DNA is TGCGCCAGCAGCTTGGATGGCGGGGGCTTTGACAATGAGCAGTTCTTC. This translates into CASSLDGGGFDNEQFF.

The J gene is TRBJ2-3, the V gene TRBV13; 11 bases are shared with TRBD2. Germline loops: CDR1 PRHDT, CDR2 FYEKMQ (reference sequence). Trimming took 2 bases from V and 0 from J; bases not matched to a gene: 10. The CDR3 extends over 19 amino acids. CDR3 amino acids: CASSLFVTSGVTSTDTQYF. The DNA of the CDR3 is TGTGCCAGCAGCTTATTTGTGACTAGCGGGGTAACAAGCACAGATACGCAGTATTTT.

Here the CDR3 DNA reads TGCGCCAGCAGCTTAACTGGATTCAGCGATAATGGCTACACCTTC. It yields the protein CASSLTGFSDNGYTF. The chain combines TRBV5-1 with TRBJ1-2; D uncertain. Deletions cut 2 bases from V and 6 bases from J, with 17 bases between. Germline lookup yields CDR1 SGHRS and CDR2 YFSETQ. The CDR3 runs to 15 residues.